This TCR beta chain was retrieved from a study of blood T cell repertoires in COVID-19. Profiled with immunoSEQ multiplex PCR; TCRdb holds only in-frame clones, not every one. The sample lists under 200,000 clones, 80% to 90% occurring once. Losses at the gene ends were 4 bases for V and 4 bases for J; bases not matched to a gene: 9. The germline V gene encodes CDR1 KGHSH and CDR2 LQKENI. CDR3 length: 16 amino acids. The J gene is TRBJ2-1, the V gene TRBV18; 8 bases align to TRBD1. The sequencing input was peripheral blood. This receptor was taken from a man in his 60s with acute or convalescent COVID-19. In DNA form, the CDR3 reads TGTGCCAGCTCACTATCCCGGGGACAGGCTTACAATGAGCAGTTCTTC. Translation gives CASSLSRGQAYNEQFF.